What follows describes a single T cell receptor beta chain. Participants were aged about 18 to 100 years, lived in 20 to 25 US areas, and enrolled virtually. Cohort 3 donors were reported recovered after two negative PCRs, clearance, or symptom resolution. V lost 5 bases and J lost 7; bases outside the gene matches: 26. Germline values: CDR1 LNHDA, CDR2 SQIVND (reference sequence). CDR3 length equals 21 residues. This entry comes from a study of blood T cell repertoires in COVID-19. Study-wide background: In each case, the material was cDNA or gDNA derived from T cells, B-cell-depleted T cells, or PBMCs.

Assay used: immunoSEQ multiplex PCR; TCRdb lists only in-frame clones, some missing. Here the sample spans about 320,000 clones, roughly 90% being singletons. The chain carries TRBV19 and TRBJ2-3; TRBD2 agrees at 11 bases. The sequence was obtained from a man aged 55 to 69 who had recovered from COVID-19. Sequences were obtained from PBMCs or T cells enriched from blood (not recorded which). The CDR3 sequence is CASSFAAHPGLAASLAYTQYF. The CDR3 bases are TGTGCCAGTAGTTTCGCGGCCCACCCGGGACTAGCGGCCTCTCTGGCATATACGCAGTATTTT.